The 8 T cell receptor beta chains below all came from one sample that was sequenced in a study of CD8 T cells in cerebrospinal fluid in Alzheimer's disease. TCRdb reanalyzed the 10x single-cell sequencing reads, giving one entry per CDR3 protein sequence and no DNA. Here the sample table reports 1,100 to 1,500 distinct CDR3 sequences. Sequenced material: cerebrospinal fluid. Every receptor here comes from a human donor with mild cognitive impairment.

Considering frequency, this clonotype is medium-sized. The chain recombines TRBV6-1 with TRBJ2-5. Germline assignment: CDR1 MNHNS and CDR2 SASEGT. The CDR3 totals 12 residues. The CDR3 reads CASSIVAETQYF.

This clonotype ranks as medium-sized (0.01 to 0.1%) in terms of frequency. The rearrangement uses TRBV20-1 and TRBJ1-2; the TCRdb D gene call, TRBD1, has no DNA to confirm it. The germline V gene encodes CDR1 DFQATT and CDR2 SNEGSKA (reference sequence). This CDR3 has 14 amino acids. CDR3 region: CSARGGQRIYGYTF.

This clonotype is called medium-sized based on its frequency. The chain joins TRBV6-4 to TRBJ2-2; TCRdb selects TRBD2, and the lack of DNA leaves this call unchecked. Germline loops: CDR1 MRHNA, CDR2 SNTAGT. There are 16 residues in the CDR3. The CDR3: CASSDSPPPWTGELFF.

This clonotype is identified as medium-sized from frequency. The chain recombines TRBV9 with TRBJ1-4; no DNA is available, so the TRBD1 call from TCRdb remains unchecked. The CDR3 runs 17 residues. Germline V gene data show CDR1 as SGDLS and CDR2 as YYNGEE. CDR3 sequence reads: CASSVTGGVFTNEKLFF.

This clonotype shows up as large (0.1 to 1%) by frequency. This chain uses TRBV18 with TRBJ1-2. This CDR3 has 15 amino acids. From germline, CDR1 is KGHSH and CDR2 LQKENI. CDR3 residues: CASSPPAGTNYGYTF. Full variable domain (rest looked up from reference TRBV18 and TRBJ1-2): NAGVMQNPRHLVRRRGQEARLRCSPMKGHSHVYWYRQLPEEGLKFMVYLQKENIIDESGMPKERFSAEFPKEGPSILRIQQVVRGDSAAYFCASSPPAGTNYGYTFGSGTRLTVV.

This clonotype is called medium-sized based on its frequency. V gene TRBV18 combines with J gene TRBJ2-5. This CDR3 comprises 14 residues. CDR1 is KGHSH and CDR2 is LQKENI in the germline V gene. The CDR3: CASSQNQARETQYF.

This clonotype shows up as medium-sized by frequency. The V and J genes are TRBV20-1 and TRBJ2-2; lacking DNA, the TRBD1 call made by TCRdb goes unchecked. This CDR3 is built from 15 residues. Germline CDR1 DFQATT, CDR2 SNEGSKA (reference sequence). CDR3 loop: CSARRTGLGTGELFF.

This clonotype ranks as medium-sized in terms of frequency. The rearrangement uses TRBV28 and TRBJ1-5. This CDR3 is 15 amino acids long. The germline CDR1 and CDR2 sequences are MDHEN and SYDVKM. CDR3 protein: CASSFRQGFFQPQHF.